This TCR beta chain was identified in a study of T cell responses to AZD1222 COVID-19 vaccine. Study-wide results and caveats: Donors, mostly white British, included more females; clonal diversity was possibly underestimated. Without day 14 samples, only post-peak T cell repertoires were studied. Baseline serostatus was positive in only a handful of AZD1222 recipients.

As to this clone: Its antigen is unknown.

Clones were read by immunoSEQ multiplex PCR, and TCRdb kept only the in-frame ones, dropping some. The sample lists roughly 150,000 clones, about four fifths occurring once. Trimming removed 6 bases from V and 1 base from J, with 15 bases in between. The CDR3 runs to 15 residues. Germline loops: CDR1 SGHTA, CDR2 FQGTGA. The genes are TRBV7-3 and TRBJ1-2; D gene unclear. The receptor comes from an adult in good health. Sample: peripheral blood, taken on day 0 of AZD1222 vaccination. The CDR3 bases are TGTGCCAGCAGGTCCGCTGTTGGGATTAACTATGGCTACACCTTC. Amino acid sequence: CASRSAVGINYGYTF.